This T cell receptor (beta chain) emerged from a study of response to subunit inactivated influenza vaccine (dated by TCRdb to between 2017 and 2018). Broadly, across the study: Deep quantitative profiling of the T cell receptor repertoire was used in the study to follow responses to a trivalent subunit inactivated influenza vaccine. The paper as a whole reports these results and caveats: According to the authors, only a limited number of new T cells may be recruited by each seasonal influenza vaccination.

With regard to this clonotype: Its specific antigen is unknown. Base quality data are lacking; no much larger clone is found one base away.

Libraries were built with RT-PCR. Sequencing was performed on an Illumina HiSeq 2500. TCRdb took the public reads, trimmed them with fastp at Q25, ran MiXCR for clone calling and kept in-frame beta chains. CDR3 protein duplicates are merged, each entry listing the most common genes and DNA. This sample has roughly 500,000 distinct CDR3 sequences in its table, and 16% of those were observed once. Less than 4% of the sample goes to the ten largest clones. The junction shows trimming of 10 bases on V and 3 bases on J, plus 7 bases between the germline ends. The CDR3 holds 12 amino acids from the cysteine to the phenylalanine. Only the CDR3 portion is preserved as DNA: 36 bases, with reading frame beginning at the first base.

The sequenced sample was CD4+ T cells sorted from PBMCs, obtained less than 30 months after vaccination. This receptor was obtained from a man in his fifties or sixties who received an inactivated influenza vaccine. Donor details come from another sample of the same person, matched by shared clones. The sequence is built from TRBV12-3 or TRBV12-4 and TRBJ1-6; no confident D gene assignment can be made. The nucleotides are TGTGCCATAGGACGCTATAATTCACCCCTCCACTTT. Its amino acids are CAIGRYNSPLHF.